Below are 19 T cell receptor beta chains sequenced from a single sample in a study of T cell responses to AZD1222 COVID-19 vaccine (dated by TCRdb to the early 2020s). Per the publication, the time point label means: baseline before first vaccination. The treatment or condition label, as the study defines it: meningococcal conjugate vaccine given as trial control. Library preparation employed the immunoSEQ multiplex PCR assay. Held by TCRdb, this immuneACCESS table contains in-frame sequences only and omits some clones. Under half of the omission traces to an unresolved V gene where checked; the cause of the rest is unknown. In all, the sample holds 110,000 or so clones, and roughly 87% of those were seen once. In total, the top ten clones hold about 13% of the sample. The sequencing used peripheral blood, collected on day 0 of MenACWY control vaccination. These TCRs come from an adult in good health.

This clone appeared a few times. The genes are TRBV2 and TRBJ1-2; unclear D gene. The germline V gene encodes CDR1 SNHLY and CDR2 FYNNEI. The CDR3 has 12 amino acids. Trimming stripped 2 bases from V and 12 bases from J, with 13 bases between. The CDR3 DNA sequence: TGTGCCAGCAGTGAACGGCGGGTAGGCGACACCTTC. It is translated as CASSERRVGDTF.

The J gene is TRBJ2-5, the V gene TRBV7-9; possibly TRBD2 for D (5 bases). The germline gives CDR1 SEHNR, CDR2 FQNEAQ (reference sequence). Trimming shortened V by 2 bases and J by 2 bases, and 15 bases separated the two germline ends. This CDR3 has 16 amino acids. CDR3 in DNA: TGTGCCAGCAGCTTAAGGCGGCTAGCCGAACAAGAGACCCAGTACTTC. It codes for CASSLRRLAEQETQYF.

The CDR3 loop is CASLRDRVAFF. CDR3 nucleotide sequence: TGTGCCAGCCTCCGGGACAGGGTGGCTTTCTTT. The rearrangement joins TRBV2 to TRBJ1-1, with 9 bases aligning to TRBD1. Germline values: CDR1 SNHLY, CDR2 FYNNEI. Germline trimming cut 8 bases from V and 11 bases from J; bases unmatched to any gene: 6. The CDR3 contains 11 residues.

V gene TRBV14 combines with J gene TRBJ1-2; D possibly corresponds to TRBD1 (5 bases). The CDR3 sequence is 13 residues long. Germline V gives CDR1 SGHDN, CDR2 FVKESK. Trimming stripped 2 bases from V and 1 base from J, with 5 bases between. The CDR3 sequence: CASSQRGNYGYTF. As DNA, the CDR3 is TGTGCCAGCAGCCAAAGGGGTAACTATGGCTACACCTTC.

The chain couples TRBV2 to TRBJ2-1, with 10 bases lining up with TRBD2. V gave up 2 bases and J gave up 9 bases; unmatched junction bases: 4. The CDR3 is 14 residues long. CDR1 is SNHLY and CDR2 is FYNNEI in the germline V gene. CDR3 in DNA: TGTGCCAGCAGTGAATATGTAGCGGGGGGTGAGCAGTTCTTC. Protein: CASSEYVAGGEQFF.

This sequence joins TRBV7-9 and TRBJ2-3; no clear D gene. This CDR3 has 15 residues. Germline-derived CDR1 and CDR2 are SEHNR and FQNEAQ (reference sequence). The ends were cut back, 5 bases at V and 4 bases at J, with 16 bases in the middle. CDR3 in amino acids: CASSHPSVVSDTQYF. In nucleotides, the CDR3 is TGTGCCAGCAGCCACCCCTCGGTGGTCTCAGATACGCAGTATTTT.

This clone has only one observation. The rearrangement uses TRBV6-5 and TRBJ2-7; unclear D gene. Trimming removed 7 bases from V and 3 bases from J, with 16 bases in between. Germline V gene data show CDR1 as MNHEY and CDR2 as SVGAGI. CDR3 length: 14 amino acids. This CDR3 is CASTLWSGNYEQYF. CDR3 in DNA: TGTGCCAGCACCCTATGGTCGGGCAACTACGAGCAGTACTTC.

CDR3 amino acids: CASSIRMSSEQFF. The CDR3 DNA is TGTGCCAGCAGTATCCGAATGTCCTCTGAGCAGTTCTTC. The chain combines TRBV6-2 or TRBV6-3 with TRBJ2-1; no definite D call. With 5 bases removed from V and 9 bases from J, the gap between germline ends came to 14 bases. Germline V CDR1 and CDR2: MNHEY, SVGEGT. This CDR3 region has 13 residues.

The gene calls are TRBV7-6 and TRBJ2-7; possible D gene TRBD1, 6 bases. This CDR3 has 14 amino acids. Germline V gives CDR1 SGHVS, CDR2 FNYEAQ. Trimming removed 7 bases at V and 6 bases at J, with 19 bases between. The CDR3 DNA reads TGTGCCAGCAACAAAGTGGCAGGGGCCCCCGAGCAGTACTTC. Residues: CASNKVAGAPEQYF.

CDR3 protein: CASSLQSSYNEQFF. The CDR3 DNA sequence: TGTGCCAGCAGCTTGCAGAGCTCCTACAATGAGCAGTTCTTC. This chain joins TRBV5-5 and TRBJ2-1; D is unclear. Germline V gene sequence: CDR1 SGHKS, CDR2 YYEKEE (reference sequence). The CDR3 length is 14 residues. Trimming left V 1 base short and J 0 bases short, with 5 bases between.

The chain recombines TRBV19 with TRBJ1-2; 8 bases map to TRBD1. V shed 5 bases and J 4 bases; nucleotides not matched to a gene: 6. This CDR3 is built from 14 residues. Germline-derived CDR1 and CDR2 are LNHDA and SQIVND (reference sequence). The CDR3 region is CASSPSTGGYGYTF. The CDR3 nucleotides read TGTGCCAGTAGTCCCTCAACAGGGGGCTATGGCTACACCTTC. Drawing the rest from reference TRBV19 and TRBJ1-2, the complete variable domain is DGGITQSPKYLFRKEGQNVTLSCEQNLNHDAMYWYRQDPGQGLRLIYYSQIVNDFQKGDIAEGYSVSREKKESFPLTVTSAQKNPTAFYLCASSPSTGGYGYTFGSGTRLTVV.

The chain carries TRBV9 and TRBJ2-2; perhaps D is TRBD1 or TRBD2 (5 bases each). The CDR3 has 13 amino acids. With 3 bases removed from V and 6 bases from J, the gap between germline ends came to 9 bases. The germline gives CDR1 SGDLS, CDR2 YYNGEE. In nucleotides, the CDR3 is TGTGCCAGCAGCGCTCAGGGAGCCGGGGAGCTGTTTTTT. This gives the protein CASSAQGAGELFF.

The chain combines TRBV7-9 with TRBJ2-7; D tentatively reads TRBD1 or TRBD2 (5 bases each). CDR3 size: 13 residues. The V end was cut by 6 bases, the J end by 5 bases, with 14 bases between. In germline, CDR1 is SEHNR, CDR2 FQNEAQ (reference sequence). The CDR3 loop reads CASRGSRDHEQYF. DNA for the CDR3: TGTGCCAGCAGGGGAAGCAGGGACCACGAGCAGTACTTC.

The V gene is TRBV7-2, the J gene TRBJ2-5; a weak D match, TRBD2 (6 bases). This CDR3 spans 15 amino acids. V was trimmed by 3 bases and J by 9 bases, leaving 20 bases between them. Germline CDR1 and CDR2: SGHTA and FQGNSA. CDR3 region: CASSFSSRGATAQYF. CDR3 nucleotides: TGTGCCAGCAGCTTCAGCAGCCGCGGGGCAACGGCCCAGTACTTC.

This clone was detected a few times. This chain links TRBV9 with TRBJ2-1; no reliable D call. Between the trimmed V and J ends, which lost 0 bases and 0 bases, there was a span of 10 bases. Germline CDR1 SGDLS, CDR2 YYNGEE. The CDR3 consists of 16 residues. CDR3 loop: CASSVASLSSYNEQFF. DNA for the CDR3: TGTGCCAGCAGCGTAGCCAGTCTTAGCTCCTACAATGAGCAGTTCTTC.

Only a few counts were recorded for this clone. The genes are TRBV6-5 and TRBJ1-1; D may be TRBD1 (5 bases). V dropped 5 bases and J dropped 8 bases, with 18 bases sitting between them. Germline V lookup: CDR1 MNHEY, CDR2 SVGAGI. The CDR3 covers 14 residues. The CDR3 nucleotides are TGTGCCAGCAGTCTACCCATCGGAGGGACCGAAGCTTTCTTT. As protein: CASSLPIGGTEAFF.

CDR3 sequence: CAWSPGQNQPQHF. The CDR3 DNA follows: TGTGCCTGGAGTCCGGGACAGAATCAGCCCCAGCATTTT. The V and J genes are TRBV30 and TRBJ1-5, with 7 bases identical to TRBD1. This CDR3 is built from 13 residues. With V trimmed by 2 bases and J by 4 bases, 2 bases remained unmatched. Germline loops: CDR1 GTSNPN, CDR2 SVGIG (reference sequence).

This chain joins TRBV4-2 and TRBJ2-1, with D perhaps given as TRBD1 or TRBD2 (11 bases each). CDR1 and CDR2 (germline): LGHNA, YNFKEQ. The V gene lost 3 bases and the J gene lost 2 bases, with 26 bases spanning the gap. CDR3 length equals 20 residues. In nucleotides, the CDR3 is TGTGCCAGCAGCCAGACCGGGACAGGGGGACTAGCGGCTACCTACAATGAGCAGTTCTTC. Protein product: CASSQTGTGGLAATYNEQFF.

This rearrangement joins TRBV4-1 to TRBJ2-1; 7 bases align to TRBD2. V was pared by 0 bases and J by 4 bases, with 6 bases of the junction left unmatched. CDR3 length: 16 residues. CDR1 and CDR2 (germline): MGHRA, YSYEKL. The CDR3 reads CASSQEGRGRYNEQFF. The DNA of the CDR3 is TGCGCCAGCAGCCAAGAGGGGCGGGGGAGGTACAATGAGCAGTTCTTC.